This T cell receptor (beta chain) was identified in a study of tumor and adjacent non-tumor tissue in lung cancer. Three rounds of nested PCR, following a modified ARM-PCR protocol, produced the TCRbeta library. TCRdb independently ran MiXCR on the multiplex PCR reads; one entry per CDR3 protein. The repertoire holds approximately 79,000 distinct CDR3 sequences, just over 75% seen once, with around 40% in the top ten. Germline V gives CDR1 LGHNA, CDR2 YNFKEQ. V lost 6 bases to trimming and J lost 7 bases; unmatched junction nucleotides: 7. The CDR3 loop spans 14 amino acids. The template was RNA from unsorted bulk tissue. Distant lung tissue was collected more than 3 cm away from the tumor edge. This clonotype was seen many times.

What was sequenced was distant non-tumor lung tissue. The clonotype originates from a man in his 70s with non-small cell lung cancer. This chain joins TRBV4-2 and TRBJ2-1; 9 positions match TRBD1. The CDR3 loop reads CASSQQGANNEQFF. The CDR3 nucleotides read TGTGCCAGCAGTCAACAGGGGGCGAATAATGAGCAGTTCTTC.